This TCR beta chain was identified during a study of shared clonotypes between healthy human individuals (dated by TCRdb to 2018 to 2020). Looking at the study overall: The cohort included three men and a couple of women between 18 and 49 years of age. To increase sequencing depth and limit assay-specific biases, different laboratories used diverse techniques to prepare libraries and sequence TCR repertoires. For each donor, CD4 naive and CD4 memory were each given three plates, CD8 naive was given two plates, and CD8 memory was given one plate. To estimate repertoire size and how much clonotypes are shared between individuals, the study performed deep sequencing of blood TCR repertoires from 4 to 6 healthy adults. Per donor, leukapheresis produced somewhere between about 0.85 and 8.9 billion PBMCs. What the research found in general, with its limitations: Naive subsets generally had larger estimated clonotype richness than memory subsets did. Pairwise subsampling led to the expectation that sequencing depth would affect the degree of clonotype sharing among donors. Because the study included only a small number of donors, the genetic and exposure-history diversity represented was limited. Rarefaction of sorted-subset datasets indicated incomplete sequencing despite the large sequencing depth. Compared with non-shared clonotypes, clonotypes shared by all four sorted-subset donors had higher generation probabilities. Only blood was sampled, and tissue TCR repertoires likely differ from those in blood. Around 5.4% of naive CD4, 3.5% of naive CD8, roughly 2.4% of memory CD4, and 0.4% of memory CD8 clonotypes were shared across a few donors.

Using the deep immunoSEQ assay, multiplex PCR amplified TCR CDR3 regions from genomic DNA. For each cell subset, the extracted genomic DNA was distributed evenly across all wells of several immunoSEQ 96-well plates, and each plate served as one replicate. For sorted subsets, around 200 ng genomic DNA, equal to tens of thousands of T cell genomes, was loaded into each replicate PCR. The purified libraries were quantified using a Qubit 3.0 fluorometer, sized with a Bioanalyzer 2100, and then quantified again using the KAPA Library Quantification kit. A separate single-read 150-cycle Illumina NextSeq 550 flow cell was used to sequence each immunoSEQ 96-well plate. From the authors' description of their analysis: The immunoSEQ output contained only junctional sequences without quality scores, so filtering could not match that applied to full-length reads. Sequences were annotated with PyIR, a Python wrapper for IgBLAST v1.9, and V/J genes and CDR3 were assigned using IMGT germline references. Any read was removed if the V/J assignment was weak (E-value above 1e-6), the CDR3 was missing, or the read contained stop codons, out-of-frame junctions, or ambiguous translated residues. V3J clonotypes were defined by identical inferred V gene, J gene, and CDR3 amino acid sequence. Percentage overlap between repertoires was computed as shared unique clonotypes divided by the size of the smaller repertoire. Repertoire richness was assessed with RTK rarefaction, the Chao1 estimator, and Recon v2.1 estimates of unobserved clonotypes. Generation probabilities were computed with OLGA for all TCRbeta clonotypes obtained by the gDNA method from several donors. TCRdb limited this immuneACCESS table to in-frame rearrangements with V and J called. A share of clones is missing; checked studies link under half to unresolved V genes, and the rest is unexplained. V, J and clone size reflect that table, while D and trimming were determined from the DNA. This sample gives 2 million to 2.5 million clones in total; roughly 95% of them show up just once. The top ten constitute roughly 0.13% of the sample.

A word on this clone: Its antigen is unknown. Base quality data are lacking; no much larger clone is found one base away.

The donors were healthy, HIV-negative adults who had no recently reported acute infections or vaccinations. Every donor was a Caucasian adult residing in Nashville, Tennessee, USA. CD4+ T cells were enriched by magnetic negative selection, after which naive cells were positively selected on CD45RA and the negative fraction was taken as the memory subset. After blood collection by leukapheresis, PBMCs were isolated using Ficoll-Histopaque density gradient centrifugation and then cryopreserved in the vapor phase of liquid nitrogen. Purity and quantity of every magnetically sorted T cell population were checked by analytical flow cytometry. Each sorted fraction had its genomic DNA isolated and then quantified by UV absorbance on a Nanodrop 2000c. The TCR sequence derives from a man between 18 and 29 years old in good health. Sequenced input: naive CD4+ T cells sorted from blood. The label giving this sample's cell subset or site can be read as: CD45RA+ positively selected.

The CDR3 has the sequence CASSLGSGTGSSPLHF. At the DNA level, the sequence is TGTGCCAGCAGTTTGGGGTCCGGGACAGGGAGTTCACCCCTCCACTTT. The chain couples TRBV27 to TRBJ1-6; a stretch of 9 junction bases matches TRBD1. The CDR3 goes from the cysteine to the phenylalanine over 16 residues. Left in the record is the CDR3 DNA by itself, 48 bases read in frame from the first base. V lost 3 bases and J lost 9 bases, and the count of bases not matched to a germline gene is 9. For CDR1 and CDR2, the germline V gene (reference sequence) lists MNHEY and SMNVEV.